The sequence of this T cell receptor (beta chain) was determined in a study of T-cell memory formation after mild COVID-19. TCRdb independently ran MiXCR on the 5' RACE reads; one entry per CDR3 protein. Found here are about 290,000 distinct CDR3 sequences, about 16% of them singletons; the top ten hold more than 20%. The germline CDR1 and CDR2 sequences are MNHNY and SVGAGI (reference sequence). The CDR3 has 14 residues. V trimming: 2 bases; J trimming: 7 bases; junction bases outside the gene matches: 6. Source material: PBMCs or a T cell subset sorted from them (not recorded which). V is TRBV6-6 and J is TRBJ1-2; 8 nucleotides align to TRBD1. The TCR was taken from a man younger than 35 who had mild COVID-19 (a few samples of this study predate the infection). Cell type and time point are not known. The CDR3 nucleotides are TGTGCCAGCAGTTACCAGCAGGGGGCGCGTGGCTACACCTTC. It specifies CASSYQQGARGYTF.